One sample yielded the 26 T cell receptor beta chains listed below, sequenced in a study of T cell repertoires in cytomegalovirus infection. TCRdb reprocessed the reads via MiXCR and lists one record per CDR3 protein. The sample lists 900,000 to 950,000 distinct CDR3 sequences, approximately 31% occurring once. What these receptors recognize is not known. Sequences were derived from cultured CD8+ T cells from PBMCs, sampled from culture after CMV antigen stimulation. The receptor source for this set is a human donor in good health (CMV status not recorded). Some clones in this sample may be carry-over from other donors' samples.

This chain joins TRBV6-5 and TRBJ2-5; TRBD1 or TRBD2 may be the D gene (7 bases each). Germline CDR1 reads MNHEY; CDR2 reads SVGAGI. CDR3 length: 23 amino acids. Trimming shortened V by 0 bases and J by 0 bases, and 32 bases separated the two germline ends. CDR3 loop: CASSYSTRGLPSGYRGYQETQYF. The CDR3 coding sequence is TGTGCCAGCAGTTACTCGACAAGGGGTCTTCCTAGCGGTTACAGGGGTTACCAAGAGACCCAGTACTTC.

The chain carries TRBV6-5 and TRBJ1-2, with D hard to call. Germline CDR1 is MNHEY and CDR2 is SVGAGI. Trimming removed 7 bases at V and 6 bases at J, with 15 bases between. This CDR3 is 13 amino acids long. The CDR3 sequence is CASTQSGRDGYTF. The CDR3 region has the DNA TGTGCCAGCACCCAATCCGGGCGGGATGGCTACACCTTC.

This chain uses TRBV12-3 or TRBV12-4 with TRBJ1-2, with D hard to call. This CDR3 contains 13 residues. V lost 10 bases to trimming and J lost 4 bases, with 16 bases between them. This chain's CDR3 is CANSPLSSYGYTF. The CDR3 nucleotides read TGTGCCAACAGCCCATTGAGCTCCTATGGCTACACCTTC.

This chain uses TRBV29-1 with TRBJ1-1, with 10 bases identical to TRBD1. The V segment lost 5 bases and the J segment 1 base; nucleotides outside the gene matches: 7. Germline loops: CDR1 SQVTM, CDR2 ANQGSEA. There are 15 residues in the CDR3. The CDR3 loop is CSVTPGQGKNTEAFF. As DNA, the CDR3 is TGCAGCGTTACCCCGGGACAGGGGAAGAACACTGAAGCTTTCTTT.

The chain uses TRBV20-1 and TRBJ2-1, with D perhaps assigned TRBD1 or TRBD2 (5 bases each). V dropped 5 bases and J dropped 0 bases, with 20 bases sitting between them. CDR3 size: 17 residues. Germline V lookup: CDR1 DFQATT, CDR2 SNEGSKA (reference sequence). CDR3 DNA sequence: TGCAGTGCTGAGGGGCTAACGGGACCCCGCTCCTACAATGAGCAGTTCTTC. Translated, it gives CSAEGLTGPRSYNEQFF.

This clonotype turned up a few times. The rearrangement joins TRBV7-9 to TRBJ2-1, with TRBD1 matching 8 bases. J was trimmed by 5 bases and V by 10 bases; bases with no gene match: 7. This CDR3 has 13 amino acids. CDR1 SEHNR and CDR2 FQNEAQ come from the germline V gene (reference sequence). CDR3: CAIHRDRNNEQFF. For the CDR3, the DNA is TGTGCCATCCACCGGGACAGGAACAATGAGCAGTTCTTC.

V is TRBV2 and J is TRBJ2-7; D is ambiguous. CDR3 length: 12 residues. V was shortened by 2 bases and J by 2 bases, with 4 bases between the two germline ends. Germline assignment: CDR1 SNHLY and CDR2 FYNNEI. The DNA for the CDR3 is TGTGCCAGCAGTGAACCGACCTACGAGCAGTACGTC. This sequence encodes CASSEPTYEQYV.

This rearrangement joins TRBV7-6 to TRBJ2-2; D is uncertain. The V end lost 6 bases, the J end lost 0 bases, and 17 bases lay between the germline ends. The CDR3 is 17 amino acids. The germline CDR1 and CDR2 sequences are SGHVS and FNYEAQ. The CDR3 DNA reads TGTGCCAGCAGGGATGTAAGGCCCTCTACGAACACCGGGGAGCTGTTTTTT. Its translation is CASRDVRPSTNTGELFF.

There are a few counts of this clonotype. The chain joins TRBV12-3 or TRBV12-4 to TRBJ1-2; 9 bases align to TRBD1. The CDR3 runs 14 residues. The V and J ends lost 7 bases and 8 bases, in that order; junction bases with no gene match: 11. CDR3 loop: CASKAGTGREGYTF. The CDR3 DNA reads TGTGCCAGCAAAGCCGGGACAGGGCGTGAGGGCTACACCTTC.

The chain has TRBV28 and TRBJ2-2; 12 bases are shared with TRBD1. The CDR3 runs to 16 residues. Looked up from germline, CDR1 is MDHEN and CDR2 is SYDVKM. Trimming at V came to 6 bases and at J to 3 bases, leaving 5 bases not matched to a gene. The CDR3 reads CASRPGTGGDTGELFF. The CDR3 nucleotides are TGTGCCAGCAGACCCGGGACAGGGGGCGACACCGGGGAGCTGTTTTTT.

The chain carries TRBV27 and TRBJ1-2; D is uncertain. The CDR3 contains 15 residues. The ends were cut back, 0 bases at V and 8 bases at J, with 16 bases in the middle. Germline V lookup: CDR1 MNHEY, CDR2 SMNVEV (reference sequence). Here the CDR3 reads CASSLSSAAPVGYTF. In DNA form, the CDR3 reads TGTGCCAGCAGTTTATCGTCGGCCGCTCCCGTGGGCTACACCTTC.

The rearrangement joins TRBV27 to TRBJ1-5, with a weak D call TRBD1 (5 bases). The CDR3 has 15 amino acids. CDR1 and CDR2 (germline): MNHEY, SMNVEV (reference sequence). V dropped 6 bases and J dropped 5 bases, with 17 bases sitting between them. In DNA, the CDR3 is TGTGCCAGCAGGGGGCCGGGGCCGACCGATCAGCCCCAGCATTTT. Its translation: CASRGPGPTDQPQHF.

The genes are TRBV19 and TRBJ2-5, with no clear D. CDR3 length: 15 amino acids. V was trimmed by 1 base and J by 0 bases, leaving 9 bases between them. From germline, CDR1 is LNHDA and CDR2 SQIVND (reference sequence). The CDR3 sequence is CASSIAPEDQETQYF. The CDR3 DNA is TGTGCCAGTAGTATAGCGCCAGAAGACCAAGAGACCCAGTACTTC.

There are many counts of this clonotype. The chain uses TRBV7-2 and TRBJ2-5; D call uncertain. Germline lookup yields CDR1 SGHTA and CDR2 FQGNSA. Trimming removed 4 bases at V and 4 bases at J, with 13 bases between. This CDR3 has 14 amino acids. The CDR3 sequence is CASSSVFERETQYF. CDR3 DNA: TGTGCCAGCAGCTCGGTTTTCGAGAGAGAGACCCAGTACTTC.

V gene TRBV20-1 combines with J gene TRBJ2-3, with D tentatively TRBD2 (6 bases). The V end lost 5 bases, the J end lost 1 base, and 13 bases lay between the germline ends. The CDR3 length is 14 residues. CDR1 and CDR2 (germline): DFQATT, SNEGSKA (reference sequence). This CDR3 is CSAFAGTGTDTQYF. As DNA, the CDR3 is TGCAGTGCTTTCGCCGGGACTGGCACAGATACGCAGTATTTT.

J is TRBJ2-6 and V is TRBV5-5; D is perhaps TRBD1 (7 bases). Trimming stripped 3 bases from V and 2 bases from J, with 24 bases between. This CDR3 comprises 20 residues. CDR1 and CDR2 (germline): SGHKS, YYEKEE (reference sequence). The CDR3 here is CASSSGARQGMEAGANVLTF. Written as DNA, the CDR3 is TGTGCCAGCAGCTCGGGGGCCCGACAGGGCATGGAGGCTGGGGCCAACGTCCTGACTTTC.

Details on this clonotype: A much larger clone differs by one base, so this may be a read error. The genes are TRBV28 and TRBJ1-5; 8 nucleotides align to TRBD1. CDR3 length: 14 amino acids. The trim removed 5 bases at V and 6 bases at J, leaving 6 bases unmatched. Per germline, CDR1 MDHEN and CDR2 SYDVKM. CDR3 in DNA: TGTGCCAGCAGTAGCGAGACAGGGGTTCAGCCCCAGCATTTT. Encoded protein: CASSSETGVQPQHF.

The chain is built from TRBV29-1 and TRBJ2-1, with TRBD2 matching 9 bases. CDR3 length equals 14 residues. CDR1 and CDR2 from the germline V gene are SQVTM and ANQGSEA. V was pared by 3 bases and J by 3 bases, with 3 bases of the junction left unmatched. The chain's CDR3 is CSVDPSGDYNEQFF. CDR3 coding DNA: TGCAGCGTTGACCCTAGCGGGGACTACAATGAGCAGTTCTTC.

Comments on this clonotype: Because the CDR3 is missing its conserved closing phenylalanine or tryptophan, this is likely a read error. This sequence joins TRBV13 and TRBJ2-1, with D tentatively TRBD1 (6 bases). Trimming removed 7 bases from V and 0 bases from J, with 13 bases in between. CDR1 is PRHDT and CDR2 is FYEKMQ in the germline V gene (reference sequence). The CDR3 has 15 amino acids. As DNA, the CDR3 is TGTGCCAGCAACCAGGGGCAGAGCTCCTACAATGAGCAGTTCATC. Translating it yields CASNQGQSSYNEQFI.

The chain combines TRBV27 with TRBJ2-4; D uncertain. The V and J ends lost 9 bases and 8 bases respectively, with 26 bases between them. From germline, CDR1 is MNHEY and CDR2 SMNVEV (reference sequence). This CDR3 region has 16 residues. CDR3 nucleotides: TGTGCCAGTCGCATTTCGGCCTATAGGGTACCGGACATTCAGTACTTC. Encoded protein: CASRISAYRVPDIQYF.

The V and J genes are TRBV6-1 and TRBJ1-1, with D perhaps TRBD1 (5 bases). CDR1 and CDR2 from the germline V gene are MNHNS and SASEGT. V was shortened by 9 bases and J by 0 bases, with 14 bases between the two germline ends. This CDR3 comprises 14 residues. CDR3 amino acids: CASYLTVMNTEAFF. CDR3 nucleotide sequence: TGTGCCAGTTACTTGACAGTTATGAACACTGAAGCTTTCTTT.

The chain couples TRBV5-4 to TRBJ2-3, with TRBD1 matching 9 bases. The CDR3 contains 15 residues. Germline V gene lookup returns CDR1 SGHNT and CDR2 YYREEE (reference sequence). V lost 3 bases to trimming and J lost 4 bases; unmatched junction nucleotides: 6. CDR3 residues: CASSSDRGLSDTQYF. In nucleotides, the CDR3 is TGTGCCAGCAGCTCGGACAGGGGTTTGTCAGATACGCAGTATTTT.

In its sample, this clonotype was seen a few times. As DNA, the CDR3 is TGTGCCACCTGGGGCACAGGGGGAGACTATGGCTACACCTTC. Translated, it gives CATWGTGGDYGYTF. The V and J genes are TRBV6-2 or TRBV6-3 and TRBJ1-2; 8 bases are a match to TRBD1. The germline CDR1 and CDR2 sequences are MNHEY and SVGEGT. The CDR3 totals 14 residues. The trim removed 10 bases at V and 3 bases at J, leaving 10 bases unmatched.

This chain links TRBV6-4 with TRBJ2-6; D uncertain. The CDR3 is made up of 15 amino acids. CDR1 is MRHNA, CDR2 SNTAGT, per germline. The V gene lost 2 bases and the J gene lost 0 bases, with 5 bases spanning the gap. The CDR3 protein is CASSDGDSGANVLTF. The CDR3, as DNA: TGTGCCAGCAGTGACGGGGACTCTGGGGCCAACGTCCTGACTTTC.

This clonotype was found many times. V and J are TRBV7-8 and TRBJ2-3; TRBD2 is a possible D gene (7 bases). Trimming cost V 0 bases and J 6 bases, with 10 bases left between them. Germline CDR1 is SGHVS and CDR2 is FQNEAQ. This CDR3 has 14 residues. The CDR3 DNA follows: TGTGCCAGCAGCTTAGCGGGGAGGGGGGATACGCAGTATTTT. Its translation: CASSLAGRGDTQYF.

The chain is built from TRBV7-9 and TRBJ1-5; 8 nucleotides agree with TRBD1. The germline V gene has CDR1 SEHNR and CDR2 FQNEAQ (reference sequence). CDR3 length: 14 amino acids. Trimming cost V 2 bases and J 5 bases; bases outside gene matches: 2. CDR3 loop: CASSLSQGDQPQHF. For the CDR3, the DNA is TGTGCCAGCAGCTTATCACAGGGGGATCAGCCCCAGCATTTT.